Each of the 17 T cell receptor beta chains below was sequenced from the same sample in a study of control samples from healthy donors and cancer patients. TCRdb's copy holds only in-frame clones and misses some; the assay was immunoSEQ multiplex PCR. This sample's table has 150,000 to 200,000 clones. Material: blood. These receptors were collected from a woman aged 25 to 39 in good health.

This chain links TRBV19 with TRBJ1-2; no definite D call. This CDR3 region has 14 residues. Germline loops: CDR1 LNHDA, CDR2 SQIVND (reference sequence). V gave up 1 base and J gave up 4 bases, with 10 bases separating them. This CDR3 reads CASSIGGRLYGYTF. In nucleotides, the CDR3 is TGTGCCAGTAGTATAGGCGGCCGCCTCTATGGCTACACCTTC.

J is TRBJ1-2 and V is TRBV28; weak D call: TRBD1 (6 bases). Between the trimmed V and J ends, which lost 2 bases and 4 bases, there was a span of 11 bases. The CDR3 has 14 amino acids. The germline CDR1 and CDR2 sequences are MDHEN and SYDVKM. The DNA for the CDR3 is TGTGCCAGCAGTTTACCTACAGGGTTCTATGGCTACACCTTC. It specifies CASSLPTGFYGYTF.

The chain has TRBV7-2 and TRBJ1-6; D not certain. Germline V lookup: CDR1 SGHTA, CDR2 FQGNSA. This CDR3 has 16 amino acids. V was pared by 3 bases and J by 9 bases, with 18 bases between. CDR3 bases: TGTGCCAGCAGCTTGCACGGAGAGGGAATCCCTTCACCCCTCCACTTT. It is translated as CASSLHGEGIPSPLHF.

The CDR3 here is CASSFPRQGARNSPLHF. In DNA form, the CDR3 reads TGTGCCAGCAGTTTCCCGAGACAGGGAGCGAGGAATTCACCCCTCCACTTT. The V call is TRBV28, the J call TRBJ1-6; 7 nucleotides match TRBD1. The V and J ends lost 3 bases and 7 bases, in that order; junction bases with no gene match: 12. The length of the CDR3 is 17 residues. The germline CDR1 and CDR2 sequences are MDHEN and SYDVKM.

The rearrangement joins TRBV28 to TRBJ2-5, with 7 bases that match TRBD1. Unmatched junction bases numbered 6, after V lost 3 bases and J lost 2 bases. The CDR3 extends over 15 amino acids. Looked up from germline, CDR1 is MDHEN and CDR2 is SYDVKM. The CDR3 bases are TGTGCCAGCAGTTTGGGGCCAGGGGGACAAGAGACCCAGTACTTC. The encoded protein is CASSLGPGGQETQYF.

The chain employs TRBV11-2 and TRBJ2-2; the D gene is possibly TRBD1 (6 bases). In germline, CDR1 is SGHAT, CDR2 FQNNGV. The CDR3 covers 17 residues. V dropped 4 bases and J dropped 5 bases, with 20 bases sitting between them. CDR3 loop: CASSSHGQRFGTGELFF. The DNA of the CDR3 is TGTGCCAGCAGCTCGCATGGACAGCGGTTTGGGACCGGGGAGCTGTTTTTT.

V usage is TRBV19 and J usage is TRBJ1-1, with 9 bases lining up with TRBD1. The junction had 4 bases not matched to a gene; V was cut back by 5 bases and J by 0 bases. This CDR3 is built from 15 residues. The V gene's germline CDR1 is LNHDA and CDR2 SQIVND (reference sequence). The CDR3 coding sequence is TGTGCCAGTAGTGTACAGGGGGCGTTGAACACTGAAGCTTTCTTT. Translating it yields CASSVQGALNTEAFF.

The rearrangement joins TRBV28 to TRBJ1-6; D is unclear. The germline V gene has CDR1 MDHEN and CDR2 SYDVKM. There are 15 residues in the CDR3. Between the trimmed V and J ends, which lost 3 bases and 10 bases, there was a span of 16 bases. The CDR3, as DNA: TGTGCCAGCAGTTTTCGGCTATTTAAAGTCTCACCCCTCCACTTT. Amino acid sequence: CASSFRLFKVSPLHF.

The rearrangement joins TRBV11-2 to TRBJ1-1; D is uncertain. Germline CDR1 and CDR2: SGHAT and FQNNGV. The CDR3 is 13 amino acids. With 1 base removed from V and 5 bases from J, the gap between germline ends came to 8 bases. The CDR3 loop reads CASSLVPETEAFF. The CDR3 DNA reads TGTGCCAGCAGCTTAGTCCCGGAGACTGAAGCTTTCTTT.

V usage is TRBV4-3 and J usage is TRBJ2-5; D is perhaps TRBD1 or TRBD2 (5 bases each). Germline V gene sequence: CDR1 LGHNA, CDR2 YSLEER. The V gene lost 0 bases and the J gene lost 5 bases, with 16 bases spanning the gap. The length of the CDR3 is 16 residues. CDR3 amino acids: CASSQDFIRGGETQYF. In DNA, the CDR3 is TGCGCCAGCAGCCAAGATTTCATCCGGGGCGGGGAGACCCAGTACTTC.

The chain joins TRBV30 to TRBJ2-2, with 7 bases identical to TRBD1. The germline V gene has CDR1 GTSNPN and CDR2 SVGIG (reference sequence). The CDR3 contains 13 residues. The junction had 6 bases not matched to a gene; V was cut back by 5 bases and J by 6 bases. Here the CDR3 reads CAWSTGKAGELFF. In DNA, the CDR3 is TGTGCCTGGTCGACAGGGAAGGCCGGGGAGCTGTTTTTT.

The chain carries TRBV2 and TRBJ1-4, with D unclear. The germline V gene has CDR1 SNHLY and CDR2 FYNNEI. The CDR3 contains 14 residues. The ends were cut back, 4 bases at V and 3 bases at J, with 9 bases in the middle. The CDR3 DNA reads TGTGCCAGCAGTGGCGGACGGCCTAATGAAAAACTGTTTTTT. Protein sequence: CASSGGRPNEKLFF.

The chain uses TRBV28 and TRBJ1-5; the D gene is possibly TRBD1 (6 bases). V was pared by 6 bases and J by 0 bases, with 18 bases between. CDR1 and CDR2 from the germline V gene are MDHEN and SYDVKM. The length of the CDR3 is 17 residues. CDR3: CASRIPGGSYSNQPQHF. The DNA of the CDR3 is TGTGCCAGCAGGATCCCTGGGGGCAGCTATAGCAATCAGCCCCAGCATTTT.

This chain links TRBV5-4 with TRBJ2-5; 8 nucleotides line up with TRBD1. The CDR3 sequence is 13 residues long. Germline V CDR1 and CDR2: SGHNT, YYREEE (reference sequence). V lost 1 base, J lost 5 bases, and 1 base stayed unmatched. CDR3 DNA sequence: TGTGCCAGCAGCTTGACAGGGGGGGAGACCCAGTACTTC. Amino acid sequence: CASSLTGGETQYF.

The chain carries TRBV6-1 and TRBJ1-1; D gene uncertain. The CDR3 is 13 residues long. The germline CDR1 and CDR2 sequences are MNHNS and SASEGT. V was shortened by 0 bases and J by 11 bases, with 13 bases between the two germline ends. The DNA for the CDR3 is TGTGCCAGCAGTGAAGCAGGTTACAATTACGCTTTCTTT. Its translation: CASSEAGYNYAFF.

The rearrangement links TRBV7-3 to TRBJ1-1; no definite D call. The V and J ends lost 5 bases and 1 base respectively, with 8 bases between them. The length of the CDR3 is 13 residues. CDR1 and CDR2 from the germline V gene are SGHTA and FQGTGA. Here the CDR3 reads CASSQGQNTEAFF. CDR3 bases: TGTGCCAGCAGCCAAGGGCAGAACACTGAAGCTTTCTTT.

The chain combines TRBV4-2 with TRBJ2-3, with TRBD2 matching 8 bases. Trimming removed 1 base from V and 2 bases from J; junction bases left unmatched: 5. CDR3 length: 16 amino acids. Germline V gene sequence: CDR1 LGHNA, CDR2 YNFKEQ. This CDR3 reads CASSQGTAGDTDTQYF. CDR3 sequence (DNA): TGTGCCAGCAGCCAAGGGACAGCGGGGGACACAGATACGCAGTATTTT.